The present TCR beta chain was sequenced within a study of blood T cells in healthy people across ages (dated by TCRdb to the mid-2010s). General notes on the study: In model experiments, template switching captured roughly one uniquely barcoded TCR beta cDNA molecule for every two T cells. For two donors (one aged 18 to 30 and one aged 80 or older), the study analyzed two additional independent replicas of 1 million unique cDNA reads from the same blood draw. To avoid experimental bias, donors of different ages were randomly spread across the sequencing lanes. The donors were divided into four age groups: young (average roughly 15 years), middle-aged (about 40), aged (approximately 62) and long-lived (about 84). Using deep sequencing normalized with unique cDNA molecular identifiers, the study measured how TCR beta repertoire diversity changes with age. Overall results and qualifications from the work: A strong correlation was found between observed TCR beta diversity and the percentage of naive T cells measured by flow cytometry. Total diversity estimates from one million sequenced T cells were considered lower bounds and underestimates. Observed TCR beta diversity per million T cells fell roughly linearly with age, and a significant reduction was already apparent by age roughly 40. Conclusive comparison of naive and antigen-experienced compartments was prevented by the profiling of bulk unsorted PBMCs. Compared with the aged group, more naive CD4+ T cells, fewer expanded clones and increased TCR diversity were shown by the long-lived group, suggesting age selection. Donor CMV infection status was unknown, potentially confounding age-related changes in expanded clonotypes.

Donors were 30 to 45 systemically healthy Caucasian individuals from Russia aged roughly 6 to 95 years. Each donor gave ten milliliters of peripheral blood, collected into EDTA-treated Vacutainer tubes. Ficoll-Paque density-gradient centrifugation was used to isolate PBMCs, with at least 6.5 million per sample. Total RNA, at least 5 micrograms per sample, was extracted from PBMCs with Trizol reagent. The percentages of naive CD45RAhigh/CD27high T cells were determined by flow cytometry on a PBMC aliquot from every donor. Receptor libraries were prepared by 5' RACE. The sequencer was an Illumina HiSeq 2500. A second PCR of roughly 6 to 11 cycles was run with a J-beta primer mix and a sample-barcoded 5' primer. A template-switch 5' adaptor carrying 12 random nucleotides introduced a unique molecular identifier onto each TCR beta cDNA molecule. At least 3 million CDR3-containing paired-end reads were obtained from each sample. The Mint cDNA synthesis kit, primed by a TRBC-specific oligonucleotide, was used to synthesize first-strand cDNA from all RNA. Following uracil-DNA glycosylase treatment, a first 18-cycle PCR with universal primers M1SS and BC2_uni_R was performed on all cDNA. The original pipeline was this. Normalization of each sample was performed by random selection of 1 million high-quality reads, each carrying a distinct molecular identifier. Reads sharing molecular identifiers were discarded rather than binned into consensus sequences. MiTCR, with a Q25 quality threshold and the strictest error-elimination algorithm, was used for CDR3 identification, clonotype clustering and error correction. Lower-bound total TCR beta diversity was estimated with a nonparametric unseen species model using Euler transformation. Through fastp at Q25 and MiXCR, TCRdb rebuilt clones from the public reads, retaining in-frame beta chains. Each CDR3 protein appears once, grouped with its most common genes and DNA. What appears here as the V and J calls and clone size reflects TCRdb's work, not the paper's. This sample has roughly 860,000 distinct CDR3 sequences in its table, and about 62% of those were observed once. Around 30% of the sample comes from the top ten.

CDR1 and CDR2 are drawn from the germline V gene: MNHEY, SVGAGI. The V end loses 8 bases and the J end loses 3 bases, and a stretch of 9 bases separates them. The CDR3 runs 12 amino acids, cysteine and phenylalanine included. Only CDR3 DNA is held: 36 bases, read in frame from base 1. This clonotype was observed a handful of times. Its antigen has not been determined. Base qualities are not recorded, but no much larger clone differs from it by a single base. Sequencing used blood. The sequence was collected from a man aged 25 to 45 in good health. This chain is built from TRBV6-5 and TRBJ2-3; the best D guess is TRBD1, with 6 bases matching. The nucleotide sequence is TGTGCCAGCCAGGGGAGAACAGATACGCAGTATTTT. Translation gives CASQGRTDTQYF.